The 25 T cell receptor beta chains below were found in one sample sequenced in a study of CD8+CD57+ T cells in acquired aplastic anemia. Template material for TCR beta VDJ and CDR3 profiling consisted of genomic DNA. TCRdb itself ran the reads through MiXCR, one entry per CDR3 protein. This repertoire shows roughly 180,000 distinct CDR3 sequences, 40% to 55% found once; its top ten account for 2.5% to 3.5%. The specimen was sorted CD4+, CD8+, or CD8+CD57+ T cells (not recorded which) from PBMCs. These receptors came from a human donor in good health.

This rearrangement joins TRBV11-2 to TRBJ1-2; D remains ambiguous. The germline gives CDR1 SGHAT, CDR2 FQNNGV. This CDR3 contains 16 residues. V was trimmed by 5 bases and J by 2 bases, leaving 18 bases between them. The CDR3 DNA reads TGTGCCAGCAGCAAGGGCGGCAGAATGAAGAACTATGGCTACACCTTC. This gives the protein CASSKGGRMKNYGYTF.

This clonotype was detected many times. The rearrangement links TRBV4-1 to TRBJ2-1; maybe TRBD1 (6 bases). Germline CDR1 MGHRA, CDR2 YSYEKL. This CDR3 has 15 amino acids. The V and J ends lost 0 bases and 2 bases respectively, with 8 bases between them. CDR3 nucleotide sequence: TGCGCCAGCAGCCAAGAGACAGGTACCTACAATGAGCAGTTCTTC. As protein: CASSQETGTYNEQFF.

In its sample, this clonotype was seen once. J is TRBJ2-5 and V is TRBV2; 8 nucleotides line up with TRBD1. The trim removed 5 bases at V and 2 bases at J, leaving 7 bases unmatched. Germline loops: CDR1 SNHLY, CDR2 FYNNEI. This CDR3 is built from 15 residues. The CDR3 bases are TGTGCCAGCAGTTGGAGGACAGGGTCTCAAGAGACCCAGTACTTC. It codes for CASSWRTGSQETQYF. The full variable domain, with the rest looked up from reference TRBV2 and TRBJ2-5, is EPEVTQTPSHQVTQMGQEVILRCVPISNHLYFYWYRQILGQKVEFLVSFYNNEISEKSEIFDDQFSVERPDGSNFTLKIRSTKLEDSAMYFCASSWRTGSQETQYFGPGTRLLVL.

In DNA, the CDR3 is TGTGCCAGCAGGCCTCCGGGTAGGGAGGAGACCCAGTACTTC. This encodes CASRPPGREETQYF. The chain couples TRBV5-6 to TRBJ2-5; TRBD2 is a possible D gene (5 bases). Germline assignment: CDR1 SGHDT and CDR2 YYEEEE. Trimming pared 5 bases from V and 5 bases from J, leaving 16 bases between. This CDR3 contains 14 residues.

The sample holds many counts of this clonotype. The CDR3 DNA sequence: TGTGCCAGTAGTTTAACAGGGGAACAGCCCCAGCATTTT. Translation gives CASSLTGEQPQHF. The genes are TRBV19 and TRBJ1-5; 7 bases map to TRBD1. The CDR3 consists of 13 residues. Germline CDR1 LNHDA, CDR2 SQIVND (reference sequence). Unmatched junction bases numbered 5, after V lost 5 bases and J lost 7 bases.

The gene calls are TRBV15 and TRBJ2-7, with a tentative D call TRBD2 (6 bases). The length of the CDR3 is 13 residues. V shed 3 bases and J shed 7 bases, with 13 bases lying between them. Germline CDR1 and CDR2: LNHNV and YYDKDF (reference sequence). CDR3 coding DNA: TGTGCCACCAGCAGCTTGCGGGCGGGGGAGCAGTACTTC. It codes for CATSSLRAGEQYF.

V usage is TRBV3-1 and J usage is TRBJ2-3; 7 bases are a match to TRBD1. The germline V gene encodes CDR1 LGHDT and CDR2 YNNKEL (reference sequence). The CDR3 is made up of 15 amino acids. The V segment lost 2 bases and the J segment 5 bases; nucleotides outside the gene matches: 7. The CDR3 reads CASSQTQGQRDTQYF. In DNA, the CDR3 is TGTGCCAGCAGCCAAACACAGGGGCAACGAGATACGCAGTATTTT.

This rearrangement joins TRBV19 to TRBJ1-2; TRBD1 agrees at 7 bases. Germline V lookup: CDR1 LNHDA, CDR2 SQIVND (reference sequence). V dropped 4 bases and J dropped 4; count of bases not matched to a gene: 9. The CDR3 runs 15 residues. The CDR3 coding sequence is TGTGCCAGTAGTACTCCGGGACAGCGACCCTATGGCTACACCTTC. Protein sequence: CASSTPGQRPYGYTF. The variable domain in full, completed from reference TRBV19 and TRBJ1-2, reads DGGITQSPKYLFRKEGQNVTLSCEQNLNHDAMYWYRQDPGQGLRLIYYSQIVNDFQKGDIAEGYSVSREKKESFPLTVTSAQKNPTAFYLCASSTPGQRPYGYTFGSGTRLTVV.

This chain links TRBV29-1 with TRBJ1-2; 7 nucleotides agree with TRBD1. From germline, CDR1 is SQVTM and CDR2 ANQGSEA. The CDR3 contains 12 residues. J gave up 7 bases and V 6 bases, and 8 bases lay outside the gene matches. The CDR3: CSVATGNRGYTF. The CDR3 DNA is TGCAGCGTCGCGACAGGGAACCGTGGCTACACCTTC.

Details on this clonotype: A clone one base away is much larger, so this may be a read error. CDR3 protein: CAGSAGGSGGELFF. DNA for the CDR3: TGTGCCGGCAGTGCAGGGGGCAGTGGCGGGGAGCTGTTTTTT. This chain joins TRBV2 and TRBJ2-2, with TRBD1 matching over 8 bases. This CDR3 comprises 14 residues. The V gene's germline CDR1 is SNHLY and CDR2 FYNNEI.

The CDR3 spells CASSTWPTAGGPEEQYF. CDR3 bases: TGTGCCAGCAGCACCTGGCCCACAGCGGGAGGGCCGGAGGAGCAGTACTTC. The genes are TRBV11-2 and TRBJ2-7; 10 positions match TRBD2. The CDR3 totals 17 residues. Germline assignment: CDR1 SGHAT and CDR2 FQNNGV. With 5 bases clipped from V and 7 bases from J, the junction kept 17 bases outside the gene matches.

This chain links TRBV28 with TRBJ2-7, with TRBD1 matching 7 bases. The length of the CDR3 is 15 residues. The ends lost 5 bases at V and 2 bases at J; junction bases unmatched: 9. Germline V lookup: CDR1 MDHEN, CDR2 SYDVKM. CDR3 in DNA: TGTGCCAGCAGTCTCCGACAGGGATTCGCCTACGAGCAGTACTTC. Its translation: CASSLRQGFAYEQYF.

Of note for this clonotype: This may be a read error, as it is one base from a much larger clone. The rearrangement uses TRBV20-1 and TRBJ2-5, with D perhaps given as TRBD1 or TRBD2 (5 bases each). This CDR3 is 16 amino acids long. Trimming left V 3 bases short and J 4 bases short, with 21 bases between. Germline CDR1 and CDR2: DFQATT and SNEGSKA (reference sequence). The DNA for the CDR3 is TGCAGTGCTAGTATGACCGGGGCGACCGTCGGAGAGACCCAGTACTTC. Residues: CSASMTGATVGETQYF.

This clonotype has a handful of counts. The gene calls are TRBV6-5 and TRBJ2-5; D perhaps matches TRBD2 (6 bases). This CDR3 has 19 residues. Between the trimmed V and J ends, which lost 0 bases and 2 bases, there was a span of 22 bases. Looked up from germline, CDR1 is MNHEY and CDR2 is SVGAGI. The CDR3 DNA is TGTGCCAGCAGTTACTCTAGCGGAGTCGCCAGCCTTCAACAAGAGACCCAGTACTTC. Translation: CASSYSSGVASLQQETQYF.

This clonotype has at least ten counts. The chain carries TRBV10-3 and TRBJ2-1; 12 bases are shared with TRBD2. This CDR3 has 16 residues. The germline V gene has CDR1 ENHRY and CDR2 SYGVKD. V shed 2 bases, J shed 5 bases, and the junction held 4 bases outside the gene matches. The CDR3 coding sequence is TGTGCCATCAGTGAGCGGACTAGCGGGGCCCACAATGAGCAGTTCTTC. It yields the protein CAISERTSGAHNEQFF.

In this sample, this clonotype turned up a few times. The germline gene is not matched at one end of the junction; a read error may be the cause. The chain joins TRBV3-1 to TRBJ1-4; D is unclear. The CDR3 totals 15 residues. The germline V gene encodes CDR1 LGHDT and CDR2 YNNKEL (reference sequence). This CDR3 is CASSQSGKSWEKLLF. The CDR3 nucleotides read TGTGCCAGCAGCCAATCCGGAAAATCGTGGGAAAAACTGCTTTTT. Filled out from reference TRBV3-1 and TRBJ1-4, the complete variable domain reads DTAVSQTPKYLVTQMGNDKSIKCEQNLGHDTMYWYKQDSKKFLKIMFSYNNKELIINETVPNRFSPKSPDKAHLNLHINSLELGDSAVYFCASSQSGKSWEKLLFGSGTQLSVL.

This clonotype was recorded at least ten times. The gene calls are TRBV20-1 and TRBJ2-7; 13 bases match TRBD2. The J segment lost 2 bases and the V segment lost 5 bases, leaving 12 bases of the junction unmatched. The CDR3 has 17 amino acids. Per the germline V gene, CDR1 is DFQATT and CDR2 is SNEGSKA (reference sequence). This CDR3 is CSARTLWTSGSPYEQYF. The CDR3 bases are TGCAGTGCTCGGACATTATGGACTAGCGGGAGTCCCTACGAGCAGTACTTC.

As to this clonotype: This may stem from a read error, because a much larger clone lies one nucleotide away. This chain uses TRBV6-2 or TRBV6-3 with TRBJ1-3; weak D call: TRBD1 (6 bases). CDR1 MNHEY and CDR2 SVGEGT come from the germline V gene. The CDR3 runs 15 residues. The CDR3 coding sequence is TGTGCCAGCAGTGTTGCAGGGGCAACCGGAAACACCACATATTTT. The encoded protein is CASSVAGATGNTTYF.

Of note for this clonotype: With a much larger clone just one base away, this may be a read error. The rearrangement joins TRBV5-1 to TRBJ2-5, with D tentatively TRBD1 or TRBD2 (5 bases each). Germline V lookup: CDR1 SGHRS, CDR2 YFSETQ. The CDR3 sequence is 13 residues long. The ends were cut back, 1 base at V and 6 bases at J, with 10 bases in the middle. The DNA of the CDR3 is TGCGCCAGCAGCTTGAATCTGGGACAGACCCAGTACTTC. Translated, it gives CASSLNLGQTQYF.

This clonotype was counted at least ten times. The genes are TRBV25-1 and TRBJ2-2; the D is unclear. The germline V gene has CDR1 MGHDK and CDR2 SYGVNS. CDR3 size: 12 residues. The V end lost 2 bases, the J end lost 4 bases, and 2 bases lay between the germline ends. In DNA form, the CDR3 reads TGTGCCAGCAGTGAACCCACCGGGGAGCTGTTTTTT. This codes for CASSEPTGELFF.

This clonotype was observed a handful of times. The chain carries TRBV2 and TRBJ1-2; D is possibly TRBD1 (6 bases). This CDR3 spans 12 amino acids. CDR1 is SNHLY, CDR2 FYNNEI, per germline. The V gene lost 6 bases and the J gene lost 8 bases, with 13 bases spanning the gap. The chain's CDR3 is CASRRRTEGYTF. The CDR3 DNA reads as TGTGCCAGCAGGAGAAGGACAGAAGGCTACACCTTC.

The CDR3 DNA follows: TGTGCCACCAGCAGCTTCACCCCCCGGGGAACTAACTATGGCTACACCTTC. This encodes CATSSFTPRGTNYGYTF. J is TRBJ1-2 and V is TRBV15; D is ambiguous. Germline-derived CDR1 and CDR2 are LNHNV and YYDKDF (reference sequence). Between the trimmed V and J ends, which lost 3 bases and 0 bases, there was a span of 17 bases. There are 17 residues in the CDR3.

Remarks on this clonotype: This may be a read error, as it is one base from a much larger clone. The chain has TRBV20-1 and TRBJ2-1; the D gene is possibly TRBD2 (6 bases). This CDR3 has 16 residues. Germline-derived CDR1 and CDR2 are DFQATT and SNEGSKA (reference sequence). V shed 5 bases and J shed 7 bases, with 24 bases lying between them. The CDR3 region has the DNA TGCAGTGCTGAGAAGACTAGAGCTCCCCCCGGAAATGAGCAGTTCTTC. Its protein is CSAEKTRAPPGNEQFF.

This clonotype showed up just once. The gene calls are TRBV7-9 and TRBJ2-7; D ambiguous. Trimming left V 5 bases short and J 3 bases short, with 14 bases between. Germline loops: CDR1 SEHNR, CDR2 FQNEAQ (reference sequence). The CDR3 covers 14 residues. The CDR3 sequence: CASSHSPRRYEQYF. CDR3 nucleotide sequence: TGTGCCAGCAGCCATAGTCCACGCCGCTACGAGCAGTACTTC.

In this sample, this clonotype turned up many times. The chain uses TRBV20-1 and TRBJ1-1, with TRBD1 identical over 11 bases. The CDR3 is 17 residues long. With 0 bases clipped from V and 8 bases from J, the junction kept 14 bases outside the gene matches. Germline V gene lookup returns CDR1 DFQATT and CDR2 SNEGSKA (reference sequence). The CDR3 DNA reads as TGCAGTGCTAGAGATTTGGACAGGGGGCCCCACGAGGGAGAAGCTTTCTTT. It specifies CSARDLDRGPHEGEAFF.